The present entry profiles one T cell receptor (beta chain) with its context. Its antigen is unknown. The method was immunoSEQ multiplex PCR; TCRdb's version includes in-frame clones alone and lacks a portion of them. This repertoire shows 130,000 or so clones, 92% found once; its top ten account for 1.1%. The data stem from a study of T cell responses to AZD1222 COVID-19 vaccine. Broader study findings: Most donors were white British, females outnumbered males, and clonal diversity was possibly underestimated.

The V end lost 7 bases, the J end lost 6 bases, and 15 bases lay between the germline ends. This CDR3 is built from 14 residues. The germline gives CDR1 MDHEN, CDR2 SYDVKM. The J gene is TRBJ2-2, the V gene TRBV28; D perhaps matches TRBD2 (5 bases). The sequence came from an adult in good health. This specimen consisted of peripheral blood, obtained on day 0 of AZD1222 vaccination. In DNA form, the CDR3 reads TGTGCCAGCATACGGGGAAAGGTCGCCGGGGAGCTGTTTTTT. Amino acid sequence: CASIRGKVAGELFF.